The source of this T cell receptor beta chain is a study of response to subunit inactivated influenza vaccine. Study-level points and caveats: Few new T cells, the authors suggested, are recruited by each seasonal influenza vaccination.

V shed 5 bases and J shed 2 bases, with 13 bases lying between them. This CDR3 is built from 15 residues. This clonotype was picked up a small number of times. Its matching antigen is unknown. TCRdb independently ran MiXCR on the RT-PCR reads; one entry per CDR3 protein. The sample includes just under 250,000 distinct CDR3 sequences, 12% of them seen just once. This chain connects TRBV12-3 or TRBV12-4 to TRBJ1-3, with TRBD1 as a possible D gene (5 bases). The TCR sequence derives from a man over 45 who received an inactivated influenza vaccine. Sequencing was performed on non-naive T cells sorted from PBMCs, taken around 15 days before vaccination. In DNA, the CDR3 is TGTGCCAGCAGTCCGGGACGAGTAACTGGAAACACCATATATTTT. This sequence encodes CASSPGRVTGNTIYF.